This TCR beta chain is from a study of beta chain features in type 1 diabetes. This clone has a handful of counts. CDR3 length: 16 amino acids. CDR1 and CDR2 from the germline V gene are SGHAT and FQDESV (reference sequence). Trimming removed 4 bases from V and 1 base from J, with 15 bases in between. cDNA synthesis used the whole RNA isolate, giving expressed TCRB sequences. The average read count of naive, central memory and regulatory T cell samples was around 3.6 million. Repertoires were generated with immunoSEQ multiplex PCR, while TCRdb's copy carries only in-frame clones and drops some. The sample records 400,000 to 500,000 clones, 11% to 15% being singletons. Purities over 98% were achieved in all sorted populations.

The rearrangement uses TRBV11-1 and TRBJ2-3; the D gene is possibly TRBD2 (7 bases). Input material: naive CD4+ T cells from blood. This TCR derives from a man aged 25-40 years in good health. The CDR3 here is CASSSRGAGGTDTQYF. CDR3 sequence (DNA): TGTGCCAGCAGCTCCCGGGGGGCGGGAGGCACAGATACGCAGTATTTT. The full variable domain, rest sourced from reference TRBV11-1 and TRBJ2-3, is EAEVAQSPRYKITEKSQAVAFWCDPISGHATLYWYRQILGQGPELLVQFQDESVVDDSQLPKDRFSAERLKGVDSTLKIQPAELGDSAMYLCASSSRGAGGTDTQYFGPGTRLTVL.